A selection of T cell receptor beta chains follows, all from one sample in a study of long-term antiretroviral therapy in people with HIV. Clones were read by immunoSEQ multiplex PCR, and TCRdb kept only the in-frame ones, dropping some. The sample has 25,000 or so clones, approximately 90% seen once. Sequencing used unsorted PBMCs, obtained 0.5 years after starting antiretroviral therapy. Source of these receptors: a woman younger than 35 with HIV. The CDR3 runs from the conserved cysteine through the conserved F or W. A D gene is named only where the DNA matches it firmly. Only part of the rows carry a size: once, few, many, or a class if the clone is expanded.

NA	NA	TRBV27	TRBJ1-4	TGTGCCAGCAGTTTACAGGTTTCGGAAAAACTGTTTTTT	CASSLQVSEKLFF
NA	TRBD1	TRBV19	TRBJ1-1	TGTGCCAGCAACAGGGGGCGGAACACTGAAGCTTTCTTT	CASNRGRNTEAFF
NA	TRBD2	TRBV27	TRBJ2-3	TGTGCCAGCAGTTTATCAGGGGACTATCTTAGGGGAGATACGCAGTATTTT	CASSLSGDYLRGDTQYF
NA	TRBD2	TRBV27	TRBJ2-5	TGTGCCAGCAGTTTTCAGGGACTAAGGGAGACCCAGTACTTC	CASSFQGLRETQYF
NA	NA	TRBV6-5	TRBJ2-2	TGTGCCAGCAGTCGGGAAGGGGTCGGGGAGCTGTTTTTT	CASSREGVGELFF
NA	NA	TRBV25-1	TRBJ1-6	TGTGCCAGCAGTGGGGGGAACGGGGCCGTAAATTCACCCCTCCACTTT	CASSGGNGAVNSPLHF
NA	NA	TRBV19	TRBJ2-7	TGTGCCAGTAGTATAGGGGACGGACCCTACGAGCAGTACTTC	CASSIGDGPYEQYF
once	NA	TRBV28	TRBJ2-7	TGTGCCAGCACCCGGGACGGACCTTCCTACGAGCAGTACTTC	CASTRDGPSYEQYF
NA	TRBD1	TRBV7-8	TRBJ2-3	TGTGCCAGCAGCCCGGACAGGGCACAGTTCTCCTCCACAGATACGCAGTATTTT	CASSPDRAQFSSTDTQYF
NA	NA	TRBV27	TRBJ2-1	TGTGCCAGCAGTTCGGACAGCTACAATGAGCAGTTCTTC	CASSSDSYNEQFF
NA	TRBD1	TRBV28	TRBJ1-2	TGTGCCAGCAGTTTGAGATCAGCGGCCGGGACAGCCTATGGCTACACCTTC	CASSLRSAAGTAYGYTF
NA	TRBD1	TRBV19	TRBJ1-4	TGTGCCAGTAACCCGGGACAGGGGGAAAAACTGTTTTTT	CASNPGQGEKLFF
NA	NA	TRBV27	TRBJ1-2	TGTGCCAGCAGTTCCACGGGGGTCTATGGCTACACCTTC	CASSSTGVYGYTF
few	NA	TRBV7-9	TRBJ2-3	TGTGCCAGCAGCTTAGATGGAAGTAGCACAGATACGCAGTATTTT	CASSLDGSSTDTQYF
NA	NA	TRBV7-9	TRBJ1-1	TGTGCCAGCAGCACACCAGGGTTTCCTGAAGCTTTCTTT	CASSTPGFPEAFF
NA	TRBD1	TRBV4-2	TRBJ2-1	TGTGCCAGCAGCCAAGAGACAGGGGGCTACAATGAGCAGTTCTTC	CASSQETGGYNEQFF
NA	NA	TRBV27	TRBJ1-5	TGTGCCAGCAGTTTGCATAGCAATCAGCCCCAGCATTTT	CASSLHSNQPQHF
NA	NA	TRBV7-2	TRBJ1-4	TGTGCCAGCAGTGAGATTGCAACTAATGAAAAACTGTTTTTT	CASSEIATNEKLFF
once	NA	TRBV6-5	TRBJ1-5	TGTGCCAGCAGTTACTCGTTAGGGAGCAATCAGCCCCAGCATTTT	CASSYSLGSNQPQHF
once	NA	TRBV6-5	TRBJ2-7	TGTGCCAGCAGTTACTCCGACAGGAGTAGCTCCTACGAGCAGTACTTC	CASSYSDRSSSYEQYF
NA	NA	TRBV27	TRBJ2-1	TGTGCCAGCTTACGGGGTAATGAGCTGTTCTTC	CASLRGNELFF
NA	NA	TRBV7-3	TRBJ2-5	TGTGCCAGCAGCTTATCGAGGGCAGGGGGGGTTCAAGAGACCCAGTACTTC	CASSLSRAGGVQETQYF
once	NA	TRBV28	TRBJ2-7	TGTGCCAGCAGTTCGCCCCATACTAGGTACGAGCAGTACTTC	CASSSPHTRYEQYF
NA	NA	TRBV2	TRBJ2-3	TGTGCCAGCAGTGAATTCAGGGGGGGGGATACGCAGTATTTT	CASSEFRGGDTQYF
NA	TRBD2	TRBV19	TRBJ2-1	TGTGCCAGTAGGACTAGCGGTGACAATGAGCAGTTCTTC	CASRTSGDNEQFF
NA	NA	TRBV2	TRBJ2-3	TGTGCCAGCAGTCGGGGCCAGGGACCCGCCGCAGATACGCAGTATTTT	CASSRGQGPAADTQYF
NA	NA	TRBV7-2	TRBJ1-5	TGTGCCAGCAGCTTAGCAGGGGGCAATCAGCCCCAGCATTTT	CASSLAGGNQPQHF
NA	TRBD1	TRBV7-9	TRBJ1-2	TGTGCCAGCAGCTTATCGACAGGGAGGGACTATGGCTACACCTTC	CASSLSTGRDYGYTF
NA	NA	TRBV10-2	TRBJ2-7	TGCGCCAGCAGTGAGTCGTTTGTCACCTCCTACGAGCAGTACTTC	CASSESFVTSYEQYF
NA	NA	TRBV2	TRBJ2-5	TGTGCCAGCAGTGGTGAGCTGGGGGAGACCCAGTACTTC	CASSGELGETQYF
NA	NA	TRBV7-8	TRBJ2-7	TGTGCCAGCAGCTTAGTTGGTTCTACCTACGAGCAGTACTTC	CASSLVGSTYEQYF
NA	NA	TRBV7-9	TRBJ2-7	TGTGCCAGCAGCTTATCAGGGGACGAGCAGTACTTC	CASSLSGDEQYF
NA	NA	TRBV21-1	TRBJ2-4	TGTGCCAGCAGCAAAGAGAAGGGACCCAAAAACATTCAGTACTTC	CASSKEKGPKNIQYF
NA	NA	TRBV20-1	TRBJ1-2	TGCAGTGCTGCATATGGCTACACCTTC	CSAAYGYTF
NA	NA	TRBV12-5	TRBJ1-1	TGTGCTAGTGGTTTGGTCCTAGGGGGGGACACTGAAGCTTTCTTT	CASGLVLGGDTEAFF
NA	NA	TRBV5-1	TRBJ1-4	TGCGCCAGCAGCACGGTAACAGGGAATGAAAAACTGTTTTTT	CASSTVTGNEKLFF
NA	TRBD2	TRBV4-3	TRBJ2-1	TGCGCCAGCAGCCTAGGAGCAGGACTAGCGGAGATCTACAATGAGCAGTTCTTC	CASSLGAGLAEIYNEQFF
NA	NA	TRBV5-4	TRBJ2-5	TGTGCCAGCAGCTTGGATCCGGGACCTCAAGAGACCCAGTACTTC	CASSLDPGPQETQYF
NA	TRBD2	TRBV2	TRBJ2-1	TGTGCCAGCTTGGGGACTAGCAGGGGAAGCTCCTACAATGAGCAGTTCTTC	CASLGTSRGSSYNEQFF
NA	NA	TRBV6-1	TRBJ2-7	TGTGCCAGCAGTGAGACTAGGGCCGCCTACGAGCAGTACTTC	CASSETRAAYEQYF
NA	TRBD2	TRBV7-6	TRBJ2-1	TGTGCCAGCAGCTTAGTAGGTACTAGCGGGAGTAGACGCGTCCACAATGAGCAGTTCTTC	CASSLVGTSGSRRVHNEQFF
once	NA	TRBV25-1	TRBJ1-1	TGTGCCAGCAGTGAATTAGGGACTGGGGCGAACACTGAAGCTTTCTTT	CASSELGTGANTEAFF
NA	TRBD2	TRBV11-3	TRBJ2-1	TGTGCCAGCAGCTTAGGGCTAGCGGGTAACAATGAGCAGTTCTTC	CASSLGLAGNNEQFF
NA	NA	TRBV28	TRBJ1-5	TGTGCCAGCAGTTTATTTCGGGGCAATCAGCCCCAGCATTTT	CASSLFRGNQPQHF
NA	NA	TRBV7-3	TRBJ2-5	TGTGCCAGCAGCCTGCAACCCGGTAGCCAAGAGACCCAGTACTTC	CASSLQPGSQETQYF
NA	NA	TRBV7-2	TRBJ2-7	TGTGCCAGCAGTCCAGACCCTCTCTACGAGCAGTACTTC	CASSPDPLYEQYF
NA	NA	TRBV28	TRBJ2-5	TGTGCCAGCCGGGGGAGGGGGCGAATGGTCCAAGAGACCCAGTACTTC	CASRGRGRMVQETQYF
NA	NA	TRBV28	TRBJ1-2	TGTGCCAGCAGTCCCCCTTGGCAAAAGGGCTACACCTTC	CASSPPWQKGYTF
NA	TRBD2	TRBV15	TRBJ2-6	TGTGCCACCAGCAGAGATATCGCGGGAGGGTCTGGGGCCAACGTCCTGACTTTC	CATSRDIAGGSGANVLTF
few	NA	TRBV5-5	TRBJ1-1	TGTGCCAGCTCCGGCGGGTCAATGACTGAAGCTTTCTTT	CASSGGSMTEAFF
NA	TRBD1	TRBV5-4	TRBJ2-5	TGTGCCAGCAGCTTGGGATTATCGGGACAGGGCCAAGAGACCCAGTACTTC	CASSLGLSGQGQETQYF
NA	NA	TRBV28	TRBJ1-2	TGTGCCAGCATGGGGAGCGGGTCTAGCTATGGCTACACCTTC	CASMGSGSSYGYTF
NA	NA	TRBV30	TRBJ1-5	TGTGCCCCCCTCGGCAGGGTGAAGGACCAGCCCCAGCATTTT	CAPLGRVKDQPQHF
NA	NA	TRBV19	TRBJ2-6	TGTGCCAGCACCGGAGCCAACGTCCTGACTTTC	CASTGANVLTF
NA	NA	TRBV10-3	TRBJ2-7	TGTGCCATGCGAGACCAGGCGAACGAGCAGTACTTC	CAMRDQANEQYF
NA	TRBD1	TRBV4-3	TRBJ2-1	TGCGCCAGCAGCCAAGAGGACAGGGGCTATCTTAGTGAGCAGTTCTTC	CASSQEDRGYLSEQFF
NA	TRBD1	TRBV7-9	TRBJ1-5	TGTGCCAGCAGCAGCACCGGGACAGGGAATCAGCCCCAGCATTTT	CASSSTGTGNQPQHF
NA	TRBD1	TRBV9	TRBJ2-1	TGTGCCAGCAGCGAGGGACAGGGGGTCCTGTACAATGAGCAGTTCTTC	CASSEGQGVLYNEQFF